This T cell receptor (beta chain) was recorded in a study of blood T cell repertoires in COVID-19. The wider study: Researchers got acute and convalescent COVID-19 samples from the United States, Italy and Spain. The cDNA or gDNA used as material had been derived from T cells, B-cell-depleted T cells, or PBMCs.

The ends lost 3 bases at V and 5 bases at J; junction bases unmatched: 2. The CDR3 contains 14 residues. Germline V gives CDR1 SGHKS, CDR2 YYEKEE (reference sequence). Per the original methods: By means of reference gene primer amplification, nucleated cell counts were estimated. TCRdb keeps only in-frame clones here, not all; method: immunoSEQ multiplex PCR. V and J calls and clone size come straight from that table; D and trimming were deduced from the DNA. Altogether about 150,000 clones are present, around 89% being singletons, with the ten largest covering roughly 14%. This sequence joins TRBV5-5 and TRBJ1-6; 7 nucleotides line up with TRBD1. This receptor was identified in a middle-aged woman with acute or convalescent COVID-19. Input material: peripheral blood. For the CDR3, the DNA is TGTGCCAGCAGCTCTGGGACAGATAATTCACCCCTCCACTTT. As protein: CASSSGTDNSPLHF.